The 11 T cell receptor beta chains in this list originate from one sample, sequenced in a study of human T cells and chemical hapten exposure. Time point: pre-sensitization, week 0. Treatment in this sample: therapeutic diphenylcyclopropenone sensitization with weekly scalp DPC. Each CDR3 protein gets one entry after TCRdb re-called the RACE reads with MiXCR. Here the sample spans under 300,000 distinct CDR3 sequences, approximately 8.6% being singletons. Sequenced here: whole blood, sampled in connection with sensitization to the hapten diphenylcyclopropenone (DPC). These receptors all stem from a woman aged 40 to 50 with alopecia areata. Some clones in this sample may be carry-over from other donors' samples.

This clonotype has just a few counts. The J gene is TRBJ2-5, the V gene TRBV11-2; D may correspond to TRBD1 or TRBD2 (5 bases each). Between the trimmed V and J ends, which lost 0 bases and 5 bases, there was a span of 19 bases. The CDR3 length is 17 residues. Germline CDR1 and CDR2: SGHAT and FQNNGV. CDR3 protein: CASSLDWGTPEGETQYF. The CDR3 nucleotides read TGTGCCAGCAGCTTAGATTGGGGGACGCCAGAAGGGGAGACCCAGTACTTC. The complete variable domain, with remaining parts taken from reference TRBV11-2 and TRBJ2-5, reads EAGVAQSPRYKIIEKRQSVAFWCNPISGHATLYWYQQILGQGPKLLIQFQNNGVVDDSQLPKDRFSAERLKGVDSTLKIQPAKLEDSAVYLCASSLDWGTPEGETQYFGPGTRLLVL.

At least ten counts were recorded for this clonotype. The genes are TRBV6-2 or TRBV6-3 and TRBJ2-2; D is uncertain. From germline, CDR1 is MNHEY and CDR2 SVGEGT. Trimming left V 1 base short and J 0 bases short, with 6 bases between. The CDR3 has 15 residues. The CDR3 is CASSYWLANTGELFF. CDR3 nucleotides: TGTGCCAGCAGTTACTGGCTAGCGAACACCGGGGAGCTGTTTTTT.

This clonotype was seen ten or more times. The chain has TRBV5-1 and TRBJ1-2, with TRBD1 as a possible D gene (6 bases). CDR1 is SGHRS, CDR2 YFSETQ, per germline. The germline V and J ends were trimmed by 0 bases and 6 bases, with 9 bases remaining between them. CDR3 length: 13 amino acids. The CDR3 is CASSLVGGNGYTF. CDR3 bases: TGCGCCAGCAGCTTGGTTGGGGGCAATGGCTACACCTTC.

This clonotype has more than one count but fewer than ten. The V call is TRBV14, the J call TRBJ2-3; D gene ambiguous. This CDR3 has 12 residues. Trimming shortened V by 8 bases and J by 0 bases, and 6 bases separated the two germline ends. The germline gives CDR1 SGHDN, CDR2 FVKESK. In DNA form, the CDR3 reads TGTGCCAGCGCATGGAGCACAGATACGCAGTATTTT. Translating gives CASAWSTDTQYF. The full variable domain, in which reference TRBV14 and TRBJ2-3 provide the parts outside the CDR3, is EAGVTQFPSHSVIEKGQTVTLRCDPISGHDNLYWYRRVMGKEIKFLLHFVKESKQDESGMPNNRFLAERTGGTYSTLKVQPAELEDSGVYFCASAWSTDTQYFGPGTRLTVL.

The rearrangement links TRBV3-1 to TRBJ1-3; no clear D. The V gene's germline CDR1 is LGHDT and CDR2 YNNKEL (reference sequence). This CDR3 has 15 amino acids. Trimming removed 4 bases at V and 0 bases at J, with 10 bases between. This CDR3 reads CASSPGLSSGNTIYF. The CDR3, as DNA: TGTGCCAGCAGCCCCGGACTGAGCTCTGGAAACACCATATATTTT.

The sample holds a few counts of this clonotype. The V gene is TRBV6-2 or TRBV6-3, the J gene TRBJ1-2; D is undetermined. The CDR3 is made up of 11 amino acids. The V and J ends lost 8 bases and 1 base respectively, with 5 bases between them. Germline CDR1 reads MNHEY; CDR2 reads SVGEGT. The CDR3 loop reads CASQRNYGYTF. The DNA for the CDR3 is TGTGCCAGCCAGCGTAACTATGGCTACACCTTC.

There are a few counts of this clonotype. This chain joins TRBV6-5 and TRBJ2-5; 10 bases align to TRBD1. After removal of 6 bases from V and 5 bases from J, the junction contained 6 bases not matched to a gene. The length of the CDR3 is 14 residues. The germline V gene has CDR1 MNHEY and CDR2 SVGAGI. In DNA form, the CDR3 reads TGTGCCAGCAGCCGACAGGGGGCGGGTGAGACCCAGTACTTC. Translated: CASSRQGAGETQYF.

There are many counts of this clonotype. CDR3 region: CASKPGTGGYEQYF. In DNA form, the CDR3 reads TGTGCCAGCAAGCCCGGGACAGGGGGCTACGAGCAGTACTTC. The chain recombines TRBV7-2 with TRBJ2-7, with 11 bases identical to TRBD1. The V gene end was trimmed by 7 bases and the J gene end by 3 bases; junction bases not matched to a gene: 5. The CDR3 has 14 residues. CDR1 and CDR2 from the germline V gene are SGHTA and FQGNSA.

This clonotype has more than one count but fewer than ten. The V call is TRBV24-1, the J call TRBJ1-4, with a possible D match to TRBD1 (5 bases). The CDR3 is 15 amino acids. The germline V gene encodes CDR1 KGHDR and CDR2 SFDVKD. The V and J ends lost 2 bases and 0 bases respectively, with 6 bases between them. The CDR3 DNA reads as TGTGCCACCAGTGATTCGGGGGCAACTAATGAAAAACTGTTTTTT. Translated, it gives CATSDSGATNEKLFF.

This clonotype came up a few times. This chain connects TRBV9 to TRBJ2-7; a possible D gene is TRBD1 (6 bases). The CDR3 contains 16 residues. CDR1 and CDR2 from the germline V gene are SGDLS and YYNGEE. V was pared by 4 bases and J by 4 bases, with 21 bases between. CDR3 region: CASSPPVGRGHYEQYF. CDR3 nucleotides: TGTGCCAGCAGCCCCCCCGTGGGCAGGGGCCATTACGAGCAGTACTTC.

V usage is TRBV7-9 and J usage is TRBJ2-7, with TRBD2 matching over 9 bases. CDR1 is SEHNR and CDR2 is FQNEAQ in the germline V gene (reference sequence). After removal of 5 bases from V and 3 bases from J, the junction contained 14 bases not matched to a gene. The CDR3 has 17 amino acids. CDR3 DNA sequence: TGTGCCAGCAGCGGGCGATTCGGGCGGGAGGGCCTCTACGAGCAGTACTTC. Its translation is CASSGRFGREGLYEQYF.